The clone carrying this T cell receptor (beta chain) was counted at least ten times. The record originates from a study of blood T cell repertoires in COVID-19. Background on the study: Samples taken during acute and convalescent COVID-19 were collected in the United States, Italy and Spain. In each case, the material was cDNA or gDNA derived from T cells, B-cell-depleted T cells, or PBMCs.

Per the original data handling: Reference gene primers were amplified, and this amplification served to estimate nucleated cell counts. The table came from immunoSEQ multiplex PCR; TCRdb's copy has only in-frame clones and leaves some out. The V and J calls and clone size were taken over from that table, and D and trimming were inferred from the DNA. The sample contains some 96,000 clones, approximately 87% of which appear only once. The germline gives CDR1 SNHLY, CDR2 FYNNEI. Trimming left V 7 bases short and J 2 bases short, with 3 bases between. CDR3 size: 11 residues. This TCR came from a human donor in a cohort sampled during active COVID-19. Material: peripheral blood. This sequence joins TRBV2 and TRBJ1-3, with no clear D. The CDR3 sequence: CASNTGNTIYF. The CDR3 nucleotides read TGTGCCAGCAATACTGGAAACACCATATATTTT.